This is a list of T cell receptor beta chains from one sample in a study of cytomegalovirus exposure and HLA in healthy donors. Data came from immunoSEQ multiplex PCR; TCRdb stores just in-frame clones and leaves some out. This sample yields about 100,000 clones, of which roughly 85% are seen a single time; approximately 3% belongs to the top ten. Material: PBMCs. These TCRs come from a woman aged 35 to 49 in good health and CMV-seronegative. CDR3s include the opening cysteine and the closing phenylalanine or tryptophan. Fields, in order: CDR3 length, V gene, D gene, J gene, clone size, CDR3 DNA, CDR3 protein. The D gene is left open where the match is weak. Clone size, where shown, is once, few, many, or a class for clones that have expanded.

len: 15
v_gene: TRBV9
d_gene: .
j_gene: TRBJ2-2
abundance: few
CDR3nt: TGTGCCAGCAGCCCCGGTCCTGCGAACACCGGGGAGCTGTTTTTT
CDR3aa: CASSPGPANTGELFF

len: 17
v_gene: TRBV5-1
d_gene: .
j_gene: TRBJ2-1
abundance: .
CDR3nt: TGCGCCAGCAGCTTAGCCCCCCAGGGGAGGGTTGGGGATGAGCAGTTCTTC
CDR3aa: CASSLAPQGRVGDEQFF

len: 15
v_gene: TRBV18
d_gene: TRBD2
j_gene: TRBJ2-1
abundance: .
CDR3nt: TGTGCCAGCTCACCACTCCTAGCGGGACCACTTGAGCAGTTCTTC
CDR3aa: CASSPLLAGPLEQFF

len: 12
v_gene: TRBV6-6
d_gene: TRBD1
j_gene: TRBJ2-2
abundance: .
CDR3nt: TGTGCCAGCAGTAGGGGGCCCGGGGAGCTGTTTTTT
CDR3aa: CASSRGPGELFF

len: 16
v_gene: TRBV18
d_gene: TRBD2
j_gene: TRBJ2-1
abundance: .
CDR3nt: TGTGCCAGCTCATCTTTAGGACTAGCGGGATACAATGAGCAGTTCTTC
CDR3aa: CASSSLGLAGYNEQFF

len: 15
v_gene: TRBV6-5
d_gene: .
j_gene: TRBJ2-1
abundance: .
CDR3nt: TGTGCCAGCAGTTACTCGCCCGGGGACGGGAGAGAGCAGTTCTTC
CDR3aa: CASSYSPGDGREQFF

len: 16
v_gene: TRBV30
d_gene: TRBD1
j_gene: TRBJ1-6
abundance: .
CDR3nt: TGTGCCTGGGGGTCAGGGGGGAGCTCCTATAATTCACCCCTCCACTTT
CDR3aa: CAWGSGGSSYNSPLHF

len: 15
v_gene: TRBV5-4
d_gene: TRBD2
j_gene: TRBJ2-1
abundance: .
CDR3nt: TGTGCCAGCAGCTTGGGACCAGCGGGAGGTCGCGAGCAGTTCTTC
CDR3aa: CASSLGPAGGREQFF

len: 15
v_gene: TRBV9
d_gene: TRBD2
j_gene: TRBJ2-2
abundance: few
CDR3nt: TGTGCCAGCAGCGGAGGACTAGTAAATACCGGGGAGCTGTTTTTT
CDR3aa: CASSGGLVNTGELFF

len: 14
v_gene: TRBV5-1
d_gene: .
j_gene: TRBJ2-1
abundance: .
CDR3nt: TGCGCCAGCAGTGCTAGCGCAAGTGACAATGAGCAGTTCTTC
CDR3aa: CASSASASDNEQFF

len: 15
v_gene: TRBV5-1
d_gene: TRBD1
j_gene: TRBJ2-7
abundance: .
CDR3nt: TGCGCCAGCAGCTTCAGGACAGGAAACTCCTACGAGCAGTACTTC
CDR3aa: CASSFRTGNSYEQYF

len: 16
v_gene: TRBV6-5
d_gene: .
j_gene: TRBJ1-6
abundance: .
CDR3nt: TGTGCCAGCAGTTACGATCTCGGCAGAGGAAATTCACCCCTCCACTTT
CDR3aa: CASSYDLGRGNSPLHF

len: 13
v_gene: TRBV7-6
d_gene: .
j_gene: TRBJ2-1
abundance: .
CDR3nt: TGTGCCAGCAGCGGGGGGAGAAGGGATGAGCAGTTCTTC
CDR3aa: CASSGGRRDEQFF

len: 11
v_gene: TRBV10-2
d_gene: .
j_gene: TRBJ2-7
abundance: .
CDR3nt: TGCGCCAGCAGTGTGAGAAACGAGCAGTACTTC
CDR3aa: CASSVRNEQYF

len: 13
v_gene: TRBV9
d_gene: TRBD1
j_gene: TRBJ2-7
abundance: .
CDR3nt: TGTGCCAGCAGCGGGGCAGGGGGCTACGAGCAGTACTTC
CDR3aa: CASSGAGGYEQYF

len: 16
v_gene: TRBV5-6
d_gene: .
j_gene: TRBJ1-2
abundance: .
CDR3nt: TGTGCCAGCAGGAACCTCCCCAGTCCAGGGCACTATGGCTACACCTTC
CDR3aa: CASRNLPSPGHYGYTF

len: 13
v_gene: TRBV5-1
d_gene: TRBD1
j_gene: TRBJ2-7
abundance: .
CDR3nt: TGCGCCAGTACTGACAGGGCCGGAGTCGAGCAGTACTTC
CDR3aa: CASTDRAGVEQYF

len: 16
v_gene: TRBV28
d_gene: .
j_gene: TRBJ1-4
abundance: .
CDR3nt: TGTGCCAGCAGACCGACTGGGGCAGACGGTAATGAAAAACTGTTTTTT
CDR3aa: CASRPTGADGNEKLFF

len: 13
v_gene: TRBV10-1
d_gene: TRBD1
j_gene: TRBJ2-7
abundance: .
CDR3nt: TGCGCCAGCAGTTACGACAGGGGCTACGAGCAGTACTTC
CDR3aa: CASSYDRGYEQYF

len: 13
v_gene: TRBV4-3
d_gene: TRBD1
j_gene: TRBJ1-2
abundance: .
CDR3nt: TGCGCCAGCAGCTCGCAGGGGGCGGATGGCTACACCTTC
CDR3aa: CASSSQGADGYTF

len: 11
v_gene: TRBV27
d_gene: .
j_gene: TRBJ2-7
abundance: .
CDR3nt: TGTGCCAGCAGTTTTAACTACGAGCAGTACTTC
CDR3aa: CASSFNYEQYF

len: 15
v_gene: TRBV28
d_gene: .
j_gene: TRBJ2-1
abundance: few
CDR3nt: TGTGCCAGCAGTGTAGCTACCTCAGGGGCGAGTGAGCAGTTCTTC
CDR3aa: CASSVATSGASEQFF

len: 15
v_gene: TRBV5-1
d_gene: TRBD1
j_gene: TRBJ2-1
abundance: .
CDR3nt: TGCGCCAGCAGCTTACCGGGACAGACCTACAATGAGCAGTTCTTC
CDR3aa: CASSLPGQTYNEQFF

len: 14
v_gene: TRBV10-3
d_gene: TRBD1
j_gene: TRBJ1-1
abundance: .
CDR3nt: TGTGCCATCAGTAGTCCCGGGACAGGGGGAGGGGCTTTCTTT
CDR3aa: CAISSPGTGGGAFF

len: 16
v_gene: TRBV18
d_gene: TRBD2
j_gene: TRBJ2-1
abundance: .
CDR3nt: TGTGCCAGCTCACCTCTAGCGGGGGGTGGATACAATGAGCAGTTCTTC
CDR3aa: CASSPLAGGGYNEQFF

len: 16
v_gene: TRBV4-3
d_gene: .
j_gene: TRBJ2-2
abundance: .
CDR3nt: TGCGCCAGCAGCCAAGATACAGGGCCGAACACCGGGGAGCTGTTTTTT
CDR3aa: CASSQDTGPNTGELFF

len: 17
v_gene: TRBV7-2
d_gene: .
j_gene: TRBJ1-6
abundance: once
CDR3nt: TGTGCCAGCAGCTTATTCCCTTCACGCTTAGATAATTCACCCCTCCACTTT
CDR3aa: CASSLFPSRLDNSPLHF

len: 15
v_gene: TRBV19
d_gene: .
j_gene: TRBJ2-1
abundance: .
CDR3nt: TGTGCCAGTGTAACCGGGACTTCTACCTACAATGAGCAGTTCTTC
CDR3aa: CASVTGTSTYNEQFF

len: 16
v_gene: TRBV28
d_gene: TRBD1
j_gene: TRBJ1-2
abundance: .
CDR3nt: TGTGCCAGCAGCCGTCCTCCGGGACAGGGAGTCTATGGCTACACCTTC
CDR3aa: CASSRPPGQGVYGYTF